This is a list of T cell receptor beta chains from one sample in a study of T cells in Graves' hyperthyroidism and ophthalmopathy. Using its own MiXCR run on the multiplex PCR reads, TCRdb lists one record per CDR3 protein. This repertoire shows 540,000 or so distinct CDR3 sequences, about 45% found once; its top ten account for 19%. The specimen sequenced was peripheral blood or thyroid tissue (not recorded which). These receptors came from an adult woman with Graves' disease, either hyperthyroidism or ophthalmopathy (not recorded which). CDR3s include the opening cysteine and the closing phenylalanine or tryptophan. Clone size is not always given. Where it is, it says once, few, many or a class for expanded clones.

v_call	clone_size	j_call	cdr3_aa
TRBV7-8	many	TRBJ1-5	CASSARGRLQPQHF
TRBV29-1	.	TRBJ1-6	CSVDGDRGISPLHF
TRBV7-9	many	TRBJ1-2	CASSPNPGQGAYYGYTF
TRBV6-5	once	TRBJ1-1	CASSEVGRAFF
TRBV7-2	many	TRBJ2-7	CASSFGTESTYEQYF
TRBV20-1	.	TRBJ2-1	CSARDTSSEQFF
TRBV29-1	few	TRBJ2-6	CSVMDRASFSGANVLTF
TRBV10-3	.	TRBJ1-5	CAISDGQGNQPQHF
TRBV25-1	.	TRBJ1-2	CASLADPGPYGYTF
TRBV11-2	.	TRBJ1-4	CASRPDSGDKTGGKLFF
TRBV6-6	.	TRBJ2-2	CASSATTGEGNTGELFF
TRBV20-1	few	TRBJ2-5	CSAGGQGSLEQPQYF
TRBV15	.	TRBJ2-5	CATSLIGWDQETQYF
TRBV29-1	few	TRBJ2-6	CSVRQGSSGANVLTF